One and the same sample provided the 11 T cell receptor beta chains below, sequenced in a study of blood T cell repertoires in COVID-19. Profiled with immunoSEQ multiplex PCR; TCRdb holds only in-frame clones, not every one. The sample includes over 250,000 clones, 80% to 95% of them seen just once. The material sequenced was peripheral blood. All receptors derive from a person between 18 and 35 years old with COVID-19, enrolled during active disease.

The chain uses TRBV6-6 and TRBJ2-7, with D possibly being TRBD2 (5 bases). With 7 bases removed from V and 3 bases from J, the gap between germline ends came to 16 bases. The CDR3 has 14 amino acids. CDR1 MNHNY and CDR2 SVGAGI come from the germline V gene (reference sequence). In DNA, the CDR3 is TGTGCCAGCACGGGAAGGGTCGCGGACTACGAGCAGTACTTC. This codes for CASTGRVADYEQYF.

The genes are TRBV14 and TRBJ2-1; TRBD2 might be the D (6 bases). The CDR3 runs to 15 residues. The V gene lost 1 base and the J gene lost 0 bases, with 7 bases spanning the gap. Per germline, CDR1 SGHDN and CDR2 FVKESK. The CDR3 region is CASSQAGVSYNEQFF. The DNA for the CDR3 is TGTGCCAGCAGCCAAGCGGGGGTCTCCTACAATGAGCAGTTCTTC.

The chain carries TRBV7-2 and TRBJ2-1; 11 bases agree with TRBD2. The CDR3 has 15 residues. Germline V CDR1 and CDR2: SGHTA, FQGNSA. The ends lost 3 bases at V and 5 bases at J; junction bases unmatched: 3. The CDR3 spells CASSLTSGANNEQFF. CDR3 bases: TGTGCCAGCAGCTTGACTAGCGGGGCCAACAATGAGCAGTTCTTC.

Only a few counts were recorded for this clone. This sequence joins TRBV2 and TRBJ1-4, with TRBD1 matching over 8 bases. Germline V gives CDR1 SNHLY, CDR2 FYNNEI. The junction had 6 bases not matched to a gene; V was cut back by 4 bases and J by 5 bases. The CDR3 contains 15 residues. CDR3 amino acids: CASSVIPGGNEKLFF. The CDR3 DNA reads TGTGCCAGCAGTGTAATTCCAGGGGGCAATGAAAAACTGTTTTTT.

The chain has TRBV10-3 and TRBJ2-7, with 12 bases fitting TRBD2. The CDR3 is 21 amino acids. Germline CDR1 ENHRY, CDR2 SYGVKD. The junction had 21 bases not matched to a gene; V was cut back by 0 bases and J by 6 bases. DNA of the CDR3: TGTGCCATCAGTGAGTCGGGGAACCTAGCGGGAGGGGACGGCGTGATCTGCGAGCAGTACTTC. Translation: CAISESGNLAGGDGVICEQYF.

The chain uses TRBV15 and TRBJ1-2, with TRBD1 matching 9 bases. Germline CDR1 and CDR2: LNHNV and YYDKDF (reference sequence). This CDR3 contains 15 residues. With 5 bases clipped from V and 4 bases from J, the junction kept 8 bases outside the gene matches. The CDR3 DNA reads as TGTGCCACCAGCGGTACAGGGGGCGATTTCTATGGCTACACCTTC. It yields the protein CATSGTGGDFYGYTF.

V is TRBV7-9 and J is TRBJ2-2; D might be TRBD2 (6 bases). The CDR3 covers 15 residues. V lost 11 bases and J lost 4, with 20 bases in between. Germline CDR1 is SEHNR and CDR2 is FQNEAQ (reference sequence). The CDR3 is CAGSSSTGVTGELFF. The CDR3 nucleotides are TGTGCCGGAAGTTCCTCCACGGGGGTCACCGGGGAGCTGTTTTTT.

The chain has TRBV6-5 and TRBJ2-2; a possible D gene is TRBD2 (6 bases). The germline CDR1 and CDR2 sequences are MNHEY and SVGAGI. V dropped 7 bases and J dropped 6 bases, with 15 bases sitting between them. CDR3 size: 14 residues. The CDR3 spells CASNPGRRAGELFF. The CDR3, as DNA: TGTGCCAGCAACCCGGGGAGGAGGGCCGGGGAGCTGTTTTTT.

CDR3 residues: CASSESLEGAKETQYF. CDR3 in DNA: TGTGCCAGCAGTGAGTCATTGGAGGGGGCAAAAGAGACCCAGTACTTC. This chain links TRBV25-1 with TRBJ2-5, with D possibly being TRBD1 (7 bases). CDR1 is MGHDK and CDR2 is SYGVNS in the germline V gene. The length of the CDR3 is 16 residues. V shed 3 bases and J shed 3 bases, with 17 bases lying between them.

In regard to this clone: This same CDR3 is encoded by further DNA sequences in the sample. The V gene is TRBV6-2 or TRBV6-3, the J gene TRBJ1-2, with unresolved D. CDR1 and CDR2 from the germline V gene are MNHEY and SVGEGT. V was shortened by 2 bases and J by 2 bases, with 6 bases between the two germline ends. This CDR3 comprises 13 residues. This chain's CDR3 is CASSYPGNYGYTF. The CDR3 DNA follows: TGTGCCAGCAGTTACCCGGGGAACTATGGCTACACCTTC.

This rearrangement joins TRBV3-1 (or the pseudogene TRBV3-2) to TRBJ2-5; no reliable D call. The CDR3 runs to 12 residues. V dropped 4 bases and J dropped 4 bases, with 7 bases sitting between them. The germline V gene encodes CDR1 LGHDT and CDR2 YNNKEL (reference sequence). In DNA, the CDR3 is TGTGCCAGCAGCCGCTCGGGAGAGACCCAGTACTTC. Amino acids: CASSRSGETQYF.